This note documents a single T cell receptor beta chain sequence. The CDR3 has 15 amino acids. Per germline, CDR1 MNHEY and CDR2 SVGAGI. The germline V and J ends were trimmed by 0 bases and 6 bases, with 12 bases remaining between them. This record comes from a study of long-term antiretroviral therapy in people with HIV. Survey-level immunoSEQ v3.0 assays were run. This table comes from immunoSEQ multiplex PCR, and its TCRdb copy is limited to in-frame clones, with some not included. The repertoire includes roughly 28,000 clones, approximately 95% of them detected once, and approximately 3% sits in the top ten.

The sequence was obtained from a man in his fifties with HIV. Source: unsorted PBMCs, taken 5.3 years after starting antiretroviral therapy. This sequence joins TRBV6-5 and TRBJ2-4; possible D gene TRBD2, 6 bases. The CDR3 loop is CASSYSMVGGNIQYF. CDR3 in DNA: TGTGCCAGCAGTTACTCGATGGTGGGGGGAAACATTCAGTACTTC.